The entry that follows covers one T cell receptor beta chain sequence. It lacks a known antigen. Per-base qualities were not stored, and no clone one base away is much larger. The entry originates in a study of blood T cell repertoires in COVID-19 (dated by TCRdb to the early 2020s). About the study as a whole: Collaborator samples came from the United States, Italy and Spain and covered acute and convalescent phases of COVID-19. The prospective study material was composed of cDNA or gDNA derived from T cells, B-cell-depleted T cells, or PBMCs. The dataset comprised deeply sampled blood TCRbeta repertoires from subjects exposed to, actively infected with, or recovered from COVID-19. A freely available public database, intended as a resource for researchers studying the immune response to SARS-CoV-2, is where the repertoires were released. Samples came from the ongoing ImmuneRACE study (first 160 participants) plus 1,254 subjects from 6 global collaborators. A de-identified subject ID, COVID-19 status, age in years and sex were almost always included in the sample metadata. Where available, HLA class I and class II types were taken from metadata supplied by the sample provider and were not determined by assay-based typing.

V is shortened by 0 bases, J by 1 base, and the region joining them spans 9 bases. Taken from the germline V gene (reference sequence), the CDR1 and CDR2 loops are LNHDA and SQIVND. The CDR3 holds 15 amino acids from the cysteine to the phenylalanine. Solely the CDR3 DNA is kept, with 45 bases framed from the first base. The immunoSEQ Assay, a bias-controlled multiplex PCR, was used to amplify TCRbeta CDR3 regions from genomic DNA. On the authors' methods: Nucleated cell counts per sample were estimated from amplification of reference gene primers within the assay. To quantify the absolute abundance of each unique TCRbeta CDR3 rearrangement, sequence reads were collapsed and filtered. Productive Simpson clonality was computed per sample as the square root of Simpson's diversity index over productive rearrangements. Imported from immuneACCESS, the table was reduced by TCRdb to in-frame sequences with V and J called. These copies leave out some clones; in studies compared against another copy, an unresolved V gene accounts for under half, and the cause of the remainder is not known. V and J calls and clone size are those listed in that table; D and trimming were worked out from the DNA. This sample is represented by some 190,000 clones; 80% to 90% of them were singletons. Of the sample, roughly 9.7% is held by the ten largest clones.

Results the study describes overall, beyond this receptor: How much clinical and demographic metadata was included differed by source and by participant, and the metadata was provided uncurated.

Collaborating institutions collected whole blood in K2EDTA tubes following their own protocols. Collaborator samples were shipped for TCRbeta analysis as frozen whole blood, isolated PBMCs, or DNA extracted from either sample type. This chain is built from TRBV19 and TRBJ2-5; the D gene is perhaps TRBD1, from 6 matching bases. The sequence was collected from a human donor with active or convalescent COVID-19. The donor label of this sample is uncertain. Sequenced: peripheral blood. DNA sequence: TGTGCCAGTAGTATAGACCAGGGGTTCCAAGAGACCCAGTACTTC. The translation is CASSIDQGFQETQYF.